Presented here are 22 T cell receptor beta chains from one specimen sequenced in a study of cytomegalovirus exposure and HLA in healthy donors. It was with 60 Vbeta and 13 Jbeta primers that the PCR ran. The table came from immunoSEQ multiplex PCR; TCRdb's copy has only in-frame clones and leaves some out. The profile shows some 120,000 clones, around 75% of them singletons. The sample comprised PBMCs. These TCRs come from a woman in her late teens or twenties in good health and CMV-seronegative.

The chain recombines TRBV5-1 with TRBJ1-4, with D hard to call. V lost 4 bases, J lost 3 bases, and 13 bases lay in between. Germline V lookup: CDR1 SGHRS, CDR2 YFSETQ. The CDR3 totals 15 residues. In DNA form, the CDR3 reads TGCGCCAGCAGCCAAACGGGAACGGCTAATGAAAAACTGTTTTTT. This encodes CASSQTGTANEKLFF.

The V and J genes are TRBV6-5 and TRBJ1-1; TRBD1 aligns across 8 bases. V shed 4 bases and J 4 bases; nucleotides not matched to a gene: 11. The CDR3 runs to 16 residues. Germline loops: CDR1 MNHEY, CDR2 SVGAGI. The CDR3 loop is CASSSYQGAGGTEAFF. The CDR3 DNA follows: TGTGCCAGCAGTTCATACCAGGGGGCTGGTGGCACTGAAGCTTTCTTT.

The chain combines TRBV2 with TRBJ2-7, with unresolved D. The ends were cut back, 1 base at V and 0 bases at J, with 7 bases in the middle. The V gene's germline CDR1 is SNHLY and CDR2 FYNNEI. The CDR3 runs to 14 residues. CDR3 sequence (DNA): TGTGCCAGCAGTGAAGACCAGGCCTCCTACGAGCAGTACTTC. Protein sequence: CASSEDQASYEQYF.

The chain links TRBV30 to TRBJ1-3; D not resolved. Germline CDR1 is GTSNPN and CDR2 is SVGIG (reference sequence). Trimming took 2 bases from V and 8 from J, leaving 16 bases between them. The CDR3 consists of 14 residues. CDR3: CAWSRGRPGDTIYF. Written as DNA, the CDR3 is TGTGCCTGGAGTAGAGGACGTCCCGGGGACACCATATATTTT.

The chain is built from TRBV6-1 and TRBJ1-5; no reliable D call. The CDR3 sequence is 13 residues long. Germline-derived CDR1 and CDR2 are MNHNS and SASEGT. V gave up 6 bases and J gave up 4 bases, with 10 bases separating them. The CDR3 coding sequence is TGTGCCAGCAGGGGCTTCGATAATCAGCCCCAGCATTTT. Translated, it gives CASRGFDNQPQHF.

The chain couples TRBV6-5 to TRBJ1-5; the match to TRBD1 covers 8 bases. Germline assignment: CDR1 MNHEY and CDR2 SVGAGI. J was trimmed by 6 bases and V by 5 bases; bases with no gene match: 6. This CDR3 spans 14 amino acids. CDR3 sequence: CASSPTGVIQPQHF. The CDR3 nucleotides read TGTGCCAGCAGTCCGACAGGGGTTATTCAGCCCCAGCATTTT.

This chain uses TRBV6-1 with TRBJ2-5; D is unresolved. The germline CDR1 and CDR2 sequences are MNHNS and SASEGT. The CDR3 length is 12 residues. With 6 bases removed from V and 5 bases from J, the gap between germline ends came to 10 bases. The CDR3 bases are TGTGCCAGCAGCGCCTCCGGGGAGACCCAGTACTTC. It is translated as CASSASGETQYF.

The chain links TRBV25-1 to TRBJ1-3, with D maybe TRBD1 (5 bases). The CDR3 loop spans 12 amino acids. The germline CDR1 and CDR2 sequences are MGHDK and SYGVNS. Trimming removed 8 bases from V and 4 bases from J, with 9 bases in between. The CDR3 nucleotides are TGTGCCAGCGGGAGGACAGGAAACACCATATATTTT. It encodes CASGRTGNTIYF. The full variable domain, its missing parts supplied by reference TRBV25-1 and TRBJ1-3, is EADIYQTPRYLVIGTGKKITLECSQTMGHDKMYWYQQDPGMELHLIHYSYGVNSTEKGDLSSESTVSRIRTEHFPLTLESARPSHTSQYLCASGRTGNTIYFGEGSWLTVV.

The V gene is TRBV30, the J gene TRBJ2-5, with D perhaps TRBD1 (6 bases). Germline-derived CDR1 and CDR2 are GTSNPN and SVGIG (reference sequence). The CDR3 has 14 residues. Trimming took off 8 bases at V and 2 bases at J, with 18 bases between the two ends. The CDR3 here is CAGTRGTRQETQYF. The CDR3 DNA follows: TGTGCCGGAACGCGAGGGACAAGACAAGAGACCCAGTACTTC.

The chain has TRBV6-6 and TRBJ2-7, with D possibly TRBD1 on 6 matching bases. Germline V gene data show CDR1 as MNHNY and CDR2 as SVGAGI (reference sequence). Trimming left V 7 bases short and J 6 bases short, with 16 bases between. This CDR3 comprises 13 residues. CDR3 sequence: CASKGTNLPEQYF. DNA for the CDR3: TGTGCCAGCAAAGGGACAAATCTTCCCGAGCAGTACTTC.

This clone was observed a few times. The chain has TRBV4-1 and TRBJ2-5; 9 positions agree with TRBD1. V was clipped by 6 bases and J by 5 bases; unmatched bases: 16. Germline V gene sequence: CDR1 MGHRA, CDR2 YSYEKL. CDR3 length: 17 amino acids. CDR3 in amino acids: CASSLSGTGLRRETQYF. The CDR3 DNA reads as TGCGCCAGCAGTCTTTCCGGGACAGGGTTACGACGGGAGACCCAGTACTTC.

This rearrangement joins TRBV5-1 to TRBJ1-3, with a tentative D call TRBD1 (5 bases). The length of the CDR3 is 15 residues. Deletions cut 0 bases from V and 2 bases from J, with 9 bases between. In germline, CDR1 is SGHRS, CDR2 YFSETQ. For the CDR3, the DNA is TGCGCCAGCAGCTTGGGGTCGGGGGCTGGAAACACCATATATTTT. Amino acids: CASSLGSGAGNTIYF.

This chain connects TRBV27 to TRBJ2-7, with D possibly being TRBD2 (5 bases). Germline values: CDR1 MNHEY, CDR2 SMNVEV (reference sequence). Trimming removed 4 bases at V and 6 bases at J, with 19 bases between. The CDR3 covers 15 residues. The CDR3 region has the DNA TGTGCCAGCAGTTCCACACTAGGCGAAACGGGCGAGCAGTACTTC. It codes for CASSSTLGETGEQYF.

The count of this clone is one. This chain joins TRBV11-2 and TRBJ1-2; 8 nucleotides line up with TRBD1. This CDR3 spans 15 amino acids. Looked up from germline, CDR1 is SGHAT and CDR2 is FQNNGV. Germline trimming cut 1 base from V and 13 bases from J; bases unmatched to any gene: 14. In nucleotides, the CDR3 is TGTGCCAGCAGCTTAGCTATAGGGACAGGCCGAAATAGCACCTTC. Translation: CASSLAIGTGRNSTF.

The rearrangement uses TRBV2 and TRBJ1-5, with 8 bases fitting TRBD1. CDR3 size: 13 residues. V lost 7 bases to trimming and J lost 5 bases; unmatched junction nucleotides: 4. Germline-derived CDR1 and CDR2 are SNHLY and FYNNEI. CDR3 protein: CASTGDRYQPQHF. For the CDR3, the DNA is TGTGCCAGCACGGGGGACAGGTATCAGCCCCAGCATTTT.

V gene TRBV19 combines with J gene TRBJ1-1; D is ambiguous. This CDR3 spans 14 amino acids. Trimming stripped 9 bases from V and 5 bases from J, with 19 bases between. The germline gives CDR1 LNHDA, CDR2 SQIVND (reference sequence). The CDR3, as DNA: TGTGCCAGCCTACCCCGAGGCTTAACGACTGAAGCTTTCTTT. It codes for CASLPRGLTTEAFF.

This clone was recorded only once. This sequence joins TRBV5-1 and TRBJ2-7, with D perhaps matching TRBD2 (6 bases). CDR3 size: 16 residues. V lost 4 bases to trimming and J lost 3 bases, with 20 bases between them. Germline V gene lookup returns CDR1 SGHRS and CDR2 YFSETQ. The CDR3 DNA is TGCGCCAGCAGCCAACGGAGGGGAGGTAGTAACTACGAGCAGTACTTC. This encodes CASSQRRGGSNYEQYF.

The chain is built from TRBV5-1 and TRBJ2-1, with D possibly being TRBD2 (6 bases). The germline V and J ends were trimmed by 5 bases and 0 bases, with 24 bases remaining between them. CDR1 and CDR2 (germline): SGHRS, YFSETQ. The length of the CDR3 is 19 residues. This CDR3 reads CASRFLTLAWPSSYNEQFF. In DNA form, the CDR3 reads TGCGCCAGCAGGTTTCTGACACTAGCTTGGCCGAGCTCCTACAATGAGCAGTTCTTC.

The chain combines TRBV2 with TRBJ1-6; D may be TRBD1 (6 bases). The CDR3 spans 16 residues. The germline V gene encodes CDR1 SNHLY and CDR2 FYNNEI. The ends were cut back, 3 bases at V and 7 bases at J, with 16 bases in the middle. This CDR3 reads CASSEGRAGENSPLHF. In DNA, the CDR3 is TGTGCCAGCAGTGAGGGGAGGGCAGGGGAGAATTCACCCCTCCACTTT.

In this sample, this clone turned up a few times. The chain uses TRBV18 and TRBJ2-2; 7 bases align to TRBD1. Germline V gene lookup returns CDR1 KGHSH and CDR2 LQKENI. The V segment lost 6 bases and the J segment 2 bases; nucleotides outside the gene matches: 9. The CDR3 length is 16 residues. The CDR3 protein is CASSAYGTDNTGELFF. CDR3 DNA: TGTGCCAGCTCGGCCTACGGGACAGATAACACCGGGGAGCTGTTTTTT.

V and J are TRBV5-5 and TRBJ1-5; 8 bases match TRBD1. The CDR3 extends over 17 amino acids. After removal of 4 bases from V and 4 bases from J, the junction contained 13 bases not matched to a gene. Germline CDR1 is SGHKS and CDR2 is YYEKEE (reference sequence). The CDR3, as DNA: TGTGCCAGCAGCGCCGGACAGGGATGGCCACTAAATCAGCCCCAGCATTTT. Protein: CASSAGQGWPLNQPQHF.

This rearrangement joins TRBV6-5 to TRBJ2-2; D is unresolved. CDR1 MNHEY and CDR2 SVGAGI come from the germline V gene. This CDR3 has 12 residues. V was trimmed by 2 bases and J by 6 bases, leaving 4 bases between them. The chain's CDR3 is CASSYRAGELFF. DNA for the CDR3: TGTGCCAGCAGTTACCGGGCCGGGGAGCTGTTTTTT.